A single T cell receptor beta chain is shown here with its context. Its antigen is still unknown. A much larger clone is a single base away; this may be a read error. The CDR3 spans 13 residues. V lost 7 bases and J 6 bases, leaving 16 bases between the germline ends. The germline V gene encodes CDR1 DFQATT and CDR2 SNEGSKA (reference sequence). This sample's RNA came from whole unsorted tissue. This record belongs to a study of tumor and adjacent non-tumor tissue in lung cancer. Findings and caveats of the study: Significantly higher TCR diversity was found in tumor than normal lung.

The library came from three nested PCR rounds adapted from ARM-PCR protocols. TCRdb ran MiXCR on the multiplex PCR reads and lists one entry per CDR3 protein. The data hold tens of thousands of distinct CDR3 sequences, with around 70% observed a single time. The rearrangement links TRBV20-1 to TRBJ1-5, with a weak D call TRBD1 (6 bases). The specimen was lung tumor tissue. The receptor comes from a woman in her seventies with non-small cell lung cancer. The CDR3 DNA follows: TGCAGTGTGAGGTTGGGGGCCGGTCAGCCCCAGCATTTT. Translated: CSVRLGAGQPQHF.